This TCR beta chain was profiled in a study of cytomegalovirus exposure and HLA in healthy donors. Turning to this clone: The antigen is unknown.

Study-wide points: Reported findings show TCR beta sequences accurately forecast HLA-A and HLA-B alleles in most subjects. Specificity for CMV antigens was confirmed in vitro for a few of the CMV-associated chains. With later analysis, a missense DCLRE1C variant became linked to TCR beta V- and J-gene trimming.

In the PCR, 60 Vbeta and 13 Jbeta primers were used. This table comes from immunoSEQ multiplex PCR, and its TCRdb copy is limited to in-frame clones, with some not included. The sample lists about 300,000 clones, roughly 85% seen once, with 3% to 4% in the top ten. The CDR3 runs 14 residues. V was pared by 6 bases and J by 1 base, with 9 bases between. CDR1 and CDR2 from the germline V gene are LNHNV and YYDKDF (reference sequence). The chain recombines TRBV15 with TRBJ2-2; possible D gene TRBD2, 5 bases. This receptor was identified in a man aged 40-49 years in good health and CMV-seropositive. Sequenced material: PBMCs. CDR3 sequence: CATSRTLNTGELFF. The DNA of the CDR3 is TGTGCCACCAGTCGGACTTTGAACACCGGGGAGCTGTTTTTT.